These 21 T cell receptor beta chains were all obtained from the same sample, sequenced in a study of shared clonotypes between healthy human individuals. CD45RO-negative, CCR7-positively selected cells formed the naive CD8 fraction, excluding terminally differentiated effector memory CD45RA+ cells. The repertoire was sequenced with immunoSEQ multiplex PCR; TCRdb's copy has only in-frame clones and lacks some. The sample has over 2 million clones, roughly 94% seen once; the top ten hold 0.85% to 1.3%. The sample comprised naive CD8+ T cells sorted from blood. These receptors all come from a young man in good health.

Here the CDR3 DNA reads TGTGCCACCACGACAGGGATGAACACTGAAGCTTTCTTT. It yields the protein CATTTGMNTEAFF. The chain employs TRBV6-1 and TRBJ1-1; 7 bases match TRBD1. Germline V CDR1 and CDR2: MNHNS, SASEGT. The V and J ends lost 10 bases and 0 bases, in that order; junction bases with no gene match: 5. The CDR3 runs 13 residues.

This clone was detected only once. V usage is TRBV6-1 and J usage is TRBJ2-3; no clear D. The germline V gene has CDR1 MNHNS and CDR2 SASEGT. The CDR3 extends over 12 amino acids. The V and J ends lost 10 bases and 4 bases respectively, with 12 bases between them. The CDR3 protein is CAIANPADTQYF. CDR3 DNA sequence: TGTGCCATAGCCAACCCCGCAGATACGCAGTATTTT.

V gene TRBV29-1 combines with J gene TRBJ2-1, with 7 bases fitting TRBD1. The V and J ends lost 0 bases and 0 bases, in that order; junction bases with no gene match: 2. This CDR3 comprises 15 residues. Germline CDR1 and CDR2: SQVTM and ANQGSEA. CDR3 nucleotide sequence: TGCAGCGTTGAAGACAGGGGGAGCTCCTACAATGAGCAGTTCTTC. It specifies CSVEDRGSSYNEQFF.

The CDR3 region has the DNA TGTGCCAGCAGCTTGGAAGCAGGAGGGGGCACAGATACGCAGTATTTT. Protein: CASSLEAGGGTDTQYF. The rearrangement joins TRBV5-4 to TRBJ2-3; D is possibly TRBD2 (6 bases). Trimming shortened V by 0 bases and J by 1 base, and 12 bases separated the two germline ends. This CDR3 has 16 amino acids. Germline values: CDR1 SGHNT, CDR2 YYREEE (reference sequence).

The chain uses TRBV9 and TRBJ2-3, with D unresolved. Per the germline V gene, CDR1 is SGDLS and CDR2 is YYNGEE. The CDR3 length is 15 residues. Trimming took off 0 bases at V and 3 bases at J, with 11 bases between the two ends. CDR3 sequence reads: CASSVADSRTDTQYF. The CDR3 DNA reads TGTGCCAGCAGCGTAGCAGATTCTAGAACAGATACGCAGTATTTT. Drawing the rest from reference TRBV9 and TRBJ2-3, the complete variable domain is DSGVTQTPKHLITATGQRVTLRCSPRSGDLSVYWYQQSLDQGLQFLIQYYNGEERAKGNILERFSAQQFPDLHSELNLSSLELGDSALYFCASSVADSRTDTQYFGPGTRLTVL.

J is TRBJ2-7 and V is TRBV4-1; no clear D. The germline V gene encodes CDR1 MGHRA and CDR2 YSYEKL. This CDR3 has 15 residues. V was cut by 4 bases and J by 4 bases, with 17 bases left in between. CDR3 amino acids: CASSPSRSSLYEQYF. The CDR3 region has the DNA TGCGCCAGCAGCCCCTCCAGGAGTTCGCTATACGAGCAGTACTTC.

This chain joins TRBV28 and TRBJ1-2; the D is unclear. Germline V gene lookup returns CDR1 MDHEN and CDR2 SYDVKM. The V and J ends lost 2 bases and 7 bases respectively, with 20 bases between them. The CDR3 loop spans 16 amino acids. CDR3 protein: CASSLGYLEQEFGYTF. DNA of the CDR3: TGTGCCAGCAGTTTAGGGTACCTCGAGCAAGAGTTTGGCTACACCTTC.

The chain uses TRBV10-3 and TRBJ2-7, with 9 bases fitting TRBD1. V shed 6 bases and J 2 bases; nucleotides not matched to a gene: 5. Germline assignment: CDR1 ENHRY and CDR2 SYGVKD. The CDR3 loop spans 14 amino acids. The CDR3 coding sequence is TGTGCCATCAGAGGGGACAGGGCTACCTACGAGCAGTACTTC. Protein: CAIRGDRATYEQYF.

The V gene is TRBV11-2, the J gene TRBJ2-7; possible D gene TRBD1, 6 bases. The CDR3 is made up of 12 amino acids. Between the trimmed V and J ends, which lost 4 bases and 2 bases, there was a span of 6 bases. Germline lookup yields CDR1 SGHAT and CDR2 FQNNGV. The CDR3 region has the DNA TGTGCCAGCAGCTGGGACACCTACGAGCAGTACTTC. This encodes CASSWDTYEQYF. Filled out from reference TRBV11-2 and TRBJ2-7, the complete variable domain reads EAGVAQSPRYKIIEKRQSVAFWCNPISGHATLYWYQQILGQGPKLLIQFQNNGVVDDSQLPKDRFSAERLKGVDSTLKIQPAKLEDSAVYLCASSWDTYEQYFGPGTRLTVT.

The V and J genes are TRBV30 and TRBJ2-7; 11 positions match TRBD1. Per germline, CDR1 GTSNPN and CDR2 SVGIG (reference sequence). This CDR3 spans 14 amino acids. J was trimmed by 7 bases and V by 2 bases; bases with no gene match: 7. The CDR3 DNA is TGTGCCTGGAGTTCCGGACAGGGGGCACGGGAGCAGTACTTC. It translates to CAWSSGQGAREQYF.

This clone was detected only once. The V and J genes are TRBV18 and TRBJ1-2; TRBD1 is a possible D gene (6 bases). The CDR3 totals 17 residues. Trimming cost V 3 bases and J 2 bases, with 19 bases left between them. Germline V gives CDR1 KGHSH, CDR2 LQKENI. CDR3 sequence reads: CASSPGATTGSNYGYTF. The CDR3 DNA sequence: TGTGCCAGCTCACCTGGAGCGACCACAGGGTCCAACTATGGCTACACCTTC.

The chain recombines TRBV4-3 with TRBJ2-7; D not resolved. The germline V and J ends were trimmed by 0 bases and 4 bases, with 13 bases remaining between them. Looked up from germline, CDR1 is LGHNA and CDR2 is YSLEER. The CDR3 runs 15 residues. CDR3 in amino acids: CASSQEDGSQYEQYF. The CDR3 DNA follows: TGCGCCAGCAGCCAAGAAGATGGATCTCAATACGAGCAGTACTTC.

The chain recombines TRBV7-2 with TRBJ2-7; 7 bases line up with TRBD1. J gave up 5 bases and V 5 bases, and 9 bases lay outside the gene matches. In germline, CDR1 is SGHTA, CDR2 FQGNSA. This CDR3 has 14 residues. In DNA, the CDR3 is TGTGCCAGCAGCCTCCAGACAGGGACCAACGAGCAGTACTTC. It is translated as CASSLQTGTNEQYF.

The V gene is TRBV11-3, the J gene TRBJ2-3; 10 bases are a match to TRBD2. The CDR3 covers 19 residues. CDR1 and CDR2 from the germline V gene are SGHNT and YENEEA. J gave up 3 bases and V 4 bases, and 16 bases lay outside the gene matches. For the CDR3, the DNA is TGTGCCAGCAGCTCTCCCCCCGCAGCGGGAGGGCGGGGGACAGATACGCAGTATTTT. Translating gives CASSSPPAAGGRGTDTQYF.

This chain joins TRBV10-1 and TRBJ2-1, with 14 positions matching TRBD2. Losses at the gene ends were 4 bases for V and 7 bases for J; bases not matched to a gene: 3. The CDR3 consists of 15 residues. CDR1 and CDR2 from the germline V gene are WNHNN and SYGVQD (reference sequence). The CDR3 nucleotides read TGCGCCAGCAGTGGACTAGCGGGGGGGGTTAATGAGCAGTTCTTC. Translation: CASSGLAGGVNEQFF.

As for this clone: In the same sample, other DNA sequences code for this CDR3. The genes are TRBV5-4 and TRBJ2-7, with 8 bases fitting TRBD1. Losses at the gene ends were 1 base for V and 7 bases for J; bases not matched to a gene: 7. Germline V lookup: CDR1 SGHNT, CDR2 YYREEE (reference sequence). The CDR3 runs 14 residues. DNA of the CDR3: TGTGCCAGCAGCTTGCGAGACAGGGGTTATGAGCAGTACTTC. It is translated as CASSLRDRGYEQYF. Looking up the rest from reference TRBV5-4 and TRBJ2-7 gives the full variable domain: ETGVTQSPTHLIKTRGQQVTLRCSSQSGHNTVSWYQQALGQGPQFIFQYYREEENGRGNFPPRFSGLQFPNYSSELNVNALELDDSALYLCASSLRDRGYEQYFGPGTRLTVT.

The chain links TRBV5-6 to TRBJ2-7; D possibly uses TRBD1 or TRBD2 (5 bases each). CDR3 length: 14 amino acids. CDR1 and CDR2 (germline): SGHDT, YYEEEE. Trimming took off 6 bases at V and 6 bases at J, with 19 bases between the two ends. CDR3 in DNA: TGTGCCAGCACTAGGGGTGGGGGTTTTGGCGAGCAGTACTTC. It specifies CASTRGGGFGEQYF.

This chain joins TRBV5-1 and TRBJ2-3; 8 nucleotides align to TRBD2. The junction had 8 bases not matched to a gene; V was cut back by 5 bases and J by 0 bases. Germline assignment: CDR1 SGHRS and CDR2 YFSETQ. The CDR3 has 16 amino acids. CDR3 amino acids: CASSRAGGSSTDTQYF. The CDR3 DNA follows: TGCGCCAGCAGTCGGGCGGGGGGATCTAGCACAGATACGCAGTATTTT.

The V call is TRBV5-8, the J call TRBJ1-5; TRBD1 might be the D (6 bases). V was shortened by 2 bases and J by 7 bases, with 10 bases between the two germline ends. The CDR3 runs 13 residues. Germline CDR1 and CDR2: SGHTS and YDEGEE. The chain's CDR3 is CASSLGRGQPQHF. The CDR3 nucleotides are TGTGCCAGCAGCTTAGGCAGGGGACAGCCCCAGCATTTT.

The CDR3, as DNA: TGTGCCAGCAGTACGCCTAGCGGGAACAATGAGCAGTTCTTC. As protein: CASSTPSGNNEQFF. The V call is TRBV9, the J call TRBJ2-1, with TRBD2 matching 9 bases. The CDR3 spans 14 residues. Germline V gene lookup returns CDR1 SGDLS and CDR2 YYNGEE. V dropped 5 bases and J dropped 5; count of bases not matched to a gene: 5.

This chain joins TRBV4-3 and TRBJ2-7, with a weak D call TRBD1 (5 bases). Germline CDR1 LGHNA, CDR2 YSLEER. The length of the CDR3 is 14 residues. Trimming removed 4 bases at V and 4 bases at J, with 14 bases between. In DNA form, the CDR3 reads TGCGCCAGCAGCCCAACTCAGGGTGCGTACGAGCAGTACTTC. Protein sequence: CASSPTQGAYEQYF.